A selection of T cell receptor beta chains follows, all from one sample in a study of Tregs in tolerant kidney transplant recipients. This table comes from immunoSEQ multiplex PCR, and its TCRdb copy is limited to in-frame clones, with some not included. The sample carries more than 90,000 clones, almost 95% recorded once. Sequencing was done on a sample of CD4+ T cells from blood. Source of these receptors: a human donor in good health. CDR3s include the opening cysteine and the closing phenylalanine or tryptophan.

>TRBV7-8
CASSLVTGSNQPQHF
>TRBV14
CASSAWGAGSYNEQFF
>TRBV19
CASMGTALYGYTF
>TRBV21-1
CASSTKGEGVGYNEQFF
>TRBV5-1
CASSGEAASRGETQYF
>TRBV4-1
CASSQELGAVEQYF
>TRBV7-9
CASSLGADQPQHF
>TRBV2
CASGVTGTDTQYF
>TRBV11-2
CASSLTGTHSAF
>TRBV18
CASSPPYGAANYGYTF
>TRBV11-2
CASSLFTGTGNTIYF
>TRBV5-4
CASRATSGSSYEQYF
>TRBV6-5
CASSWSGQGAYGYTF
>TRBV19
CASSRPREQSYGYTF
>TRBV30
CAWSNSGGYGYTF
>TRBV7-9
CASSFLPGQSYF
>TRBV18
CASSAPGTGNNEQFF
>TRBV10-3
CAISGAEQGRAGNTIYF
>TRBV5-1
CASSLGPWDNEQFF
>TRBV5-1
CASSLGREAEAFF
>TRBV7-9
CASKLAGVDTQYF
>TRBV4-1
CASSQPQAEQYF
>TRBV5-1
CASSLKASYGYTF
>TRBV5-4
CASSLAGQGSYEQYF
>TRBV5-1
CASSLIPGGTQETQYF
>TRBV7-6
CASSGTLATPQFF
>TRBV5-4
CASSRVGGTPYEQYF